Included here is one T cell receptor (beta chain) sequence, with context. What it recognizes is unknown. This CDR3 contains 12 residues. V was trimmed by 7 bases and J by 4 bases, leaving 10 bases between them. Germline V gene lookup returns CDR1 SNHLY and CDR2 FYNNEI. Each of the donors was a healthy bone marrow donor. The data originate from a study of cytomegalovirus exposure and HLA in healthy donors. Overall study results and limits: Reported results showed that the classifier diagnosed cytomegalovirus status with high specificity and sensitivity. Researchers counted around 180 TCR beta chains as cytomegalovirus-associated.

With 60 Vbeta and 13 Jbeta primers, the PCR was carried out. Profiling relied on immunoSEQ multiplex PCR, and the TCRdb table lists in-frame clones only, not all of them. The table has around 110,000 clones, about 79% seen once. Sequenced input: PBMCs. This chain uses TRBV2 with TRBJ1-2, with D maybe TRBD1 (6 bases). This sequence was found in a man aged 30-40 years in good health and CMV-seropositive. The CDR3 region is CASTPDSYGYTF. Written as DNA, the CDR3 is TGTGCCAGCACTCCGGACAGCTATGGCTACACCTTC. Drawing the rest from reference TRBV2 and TRBJ1-2, the complete variable domain is EPEVTQTPSHQVTQMGQEVILRCVPISNHLYFYWYRQILGQKVEFLVSFYNNEISEKSEIFDDQFSVERPDGSNFTLKIRSTKLEDSAMYFCASTPDSYGYTFGSGTRLTVV.